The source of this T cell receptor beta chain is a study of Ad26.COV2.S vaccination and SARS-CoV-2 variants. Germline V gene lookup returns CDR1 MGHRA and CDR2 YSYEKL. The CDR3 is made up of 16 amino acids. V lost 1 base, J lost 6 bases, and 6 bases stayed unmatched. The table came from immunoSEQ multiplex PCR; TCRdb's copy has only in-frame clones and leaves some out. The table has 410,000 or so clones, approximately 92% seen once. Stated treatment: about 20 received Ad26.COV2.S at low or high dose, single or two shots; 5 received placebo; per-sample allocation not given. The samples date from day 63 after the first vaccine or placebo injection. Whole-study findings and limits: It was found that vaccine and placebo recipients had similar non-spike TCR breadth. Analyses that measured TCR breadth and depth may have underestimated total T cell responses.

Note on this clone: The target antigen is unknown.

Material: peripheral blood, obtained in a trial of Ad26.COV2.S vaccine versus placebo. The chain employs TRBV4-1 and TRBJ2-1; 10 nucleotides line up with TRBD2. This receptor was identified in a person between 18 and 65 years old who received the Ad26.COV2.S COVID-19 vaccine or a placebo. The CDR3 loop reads CASSQALAGVGNEQFF. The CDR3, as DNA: TGCGCCAGCAGCCAAGCCCTAGCGGGAGTTGGCAATGAGCAGTTCTTC.